These 18 T cell receptor beta chains came from one sample sequenced in a study of CD8 T cells in ankylosing spondylitis. Each CDR3 protein is one row after TCRdb ran MiXCR on the 5' RACE reads. Here the sample spans around 540,000 distinct CDR3 sequences, about 13% being singletons. Findings of the study overall: A TCR beta motif of roughly 8 highly homologous variants appeared characteristic of ankylosing spondylitis blood.

Their antigen targets remain unknown. Sequenced: blood, either unsorted or a sorted T cell fraction (not recorded which). These receptors were obtained from a male donor with ankylosing spondylitis.

The V call is TRBV5-5, the J call TRBJ2-7; D remains ambiguous. With 2 bases removed from V and 8 bases from J, the gap between germline ends came to 11 bases. In germline, CDR1 is SGHKS, CDR2 YYEKEE (reference sequence). The CDR3 runs 12 residues. CDR3 in amino acids: CASSFWAGQQYV. CDR3 coding DNA: TGTGCCAGCAGCTTCTGGGCAGGACAGCAGTACGTC.

In DNA, the CDR3 is TGTGCCAGCAGTTGGGAATCTGGAAACACCATATATTTT. Protein product: CASSWESGNTIYF. This sequence joins TRBV6-6 and TRBJ1-3, with D uncertain. Trimming removed 4 bases from V and 1 base from J, with 5 bases in between. Germline CDR1 is MNHNY and CDR2 is SVGAGI (reference sequence). The CDR3 covers 13 residues.

The genes are TRBV18 and TRBJ1-1; D gene unclear. The V gene lost 6 bases and the J gene lost 2 bases, with 19 bases spanning the gap. The CDR3 loop spans 16 amino acids. In germline, CDR1 is KGHSH, CDR2 LQKENI. This CDR3 reads CASSSSTPGQNTEAFF. The CDR3 DNA follows: TGTGCCAGCTCCTCATCGACCCCTGGGCAAAACACTGAAGCTTTCTTT.

The table lists this clonotype with many counts. The V and J genes are TRBV27 and TRBJ2-7; no reliable D call. Germline V lookup: CDR1 MNHEY, CDR2 SMNVEV (reference sequence). The CDR3 has 13 amino acids. Trimming took 4 bases from V and 0 from J, leaving 7 bases between them. CDR3 DNA: TGTGCCAGCAGTTCTGGCAACTCCTACGAGCAGTACTTC. This encodes CASSSGNSYEQYF.

This chain links TRBV20-1 with TRBJ1-5; D not resolved. The germline gives CDR1 DFQATT, CDR2 SNEGSKA (reference sequence). V was cut by 0 bases and J by 3 bases, with 12 bases left in between. This CDR3 is 15 amino acids long. The CDR3 sequence: CSARDRKDPNQPQHF. DNA of the CDR3: TGCAGTGCTAGAGATCGGAAAGACCCCAATCAGCCCCAGCATTTT.

This clonotype was detected a few times. The J gene is TRBJ2-1, the V gene TRBV29-1; no firm D call. The CDR3 length is 16 residues. With 1 base removed from V and 4 bases from J, the gap between germline ends came to 17 bases. CDR1 and CDR2 from the germline V gene are SQVTM and ANQGSEA. This chain's CDR3 is CSVEGMTSLGYNEQFF. CDR3 in DNA: TGCAGCGTTGAAGGGATGACGTCGTTAGGGTACAATGAGCAGTTCTTC.

V is TRBV5-5 and J is TRBJ1-4, with D unresolved. Trimming stripped 6 bases from V and 4 bases from J, with 13 bases between. CDR3 size: 14 residues. Germline CDR1 and CDR2: SGHKS and YYEKEE (reference sequence). In DNA form, the CDR3 reads TGTGCCAGCAACCCAGACGAATTTAATGAAAAACTGTTTTTT. Protein product: CASNPDEFNEKLFF. Looking up the rest from reference TRBV5-5 and TRBJ1-4 gives the full variable domain: DAGVTQSPTHLIKTRGQQVTLRCSPISGHKSVSWYQQVLGQGPQFIFQYYEKEERGRGNFPDRFSARQFPNYSSELNVNALLLGDSALYLCASNPDEFNEKLFFGSGTQLSVL.

This clonotype was observed a handful of times. The CDR3 reads CATSLAGELYEQYF. DNA for the CDR3: TGTGCCACCTCTTTAGCGGGAGAACTCTACGAGCAGTACTTC. The chain combines TRBV2 with TRBJ2-7; 9 nucleotides line up with TRBD2. The J segment lost 3 bases and the V segment lost 10 bases, leaving 10 bases of the junction unmatched. Germline CDR1 and CDR2: SNHLY and FYNNEI. The CDR3 length is 14 residues.

The chain uses TRBV20-1 and TRBJ2-5; D not resolved. Germline-derived CDR1 and CDR2 are DFQATT and SNEGSKA (reference sequence). The CDR3 extends over 13 amino acids. Trimming left V 3 bases short and J 5 bases short, with 13 bases between. The CDR3 here is CSASLPLRETQYF. CDR3 in DNA: TGCAGTGCTAGTCTACCCTTACGGGAGACCCAGTACTTC.

This clonotype was found a few times. This chain uses TRBV12-3 or TRBV12-4 with TRBJ2-1, with D possibly called TRBD1 or TRBD2 (5 bases each). V was trimmed by 4 bases and J by 5 bases, leaving 6 bases between them. This CDR3 has 12 amino acids. CDR3 sequence (DNA): TGTGCCAGCAGTTGGGACCACAATGAGCAGTTCTTC. This codes for CASSWDHNEQFF.

The chain employs TRBV20-1 and TRBJ2-2, with 12 bases identical to TRBD2. Germline V gives CDR1 DFQATT, CDR2 SNEGSKA (reference sequence). The CDR3 length is 18 residues. The trim removed 5 bases at V and 4 bases at J, leaving 14 bases unmatched. The CDR3 protein is CSAGGQGGLAGPTGELFF. Written as DNA, the CDR3 is TGCAGTGCTGGGGGACAGGGAGGACTAGCGGGACCCACCGGGGAGCTGTTTTTT.

This clonotype occurred a few times. The chain couples TRBV5-5 to TRBJ2-1, with 8 bases aligning to TRBD1. V gave up 3 bases and J gave up 9 bases; unmatched junction bases: 5. Germline V CDR1 and CDR2: SGHKS, YYEKEE (reference sequence). This CDR3 contains 13 residues. DNA for the CDR3: TGTGCCAGCAGCTGGACAGGGAGGCTTGAGCAGTTCTTC. Protein product: CASSWTGRLEQFF.

The chain combines TRBV5-6 with TRBJ2-3; TRBD2 aligns across 7 bases. From germline, CDR1 is SGHDT and CDR2 YYEEEE. Trimming at V came to 4 bases and at J to 2 bases, leaving 10 bases not matched to a gene. There are 16 residues in the CDR3. CDR3: CASSPGGQANTDTQYF. DNA of the CDR3: TGTGCCAGCAGCCCGGGAGGCCAGGCTAACACAGATACGCAGTATTTT.

This sequence joins TRBV10-3 and TRBJ2-5; TRBD1 aligns across 8 bases. Germline CDR1 ENHRY, CDR2 SYGVKD. The CDR3 spans 14 residues. The V segment lost 4 bases and the J segment 5 bases; nucleotides outside the gene matches: 6. CDR3 loop: CAISGAGGVETQYF. Written as DNA, the CDR3 is TGTGCCATCAGTGGGGCAGGGGGCGTTGAGACCCAGTACTTC.

J is TRBJ1-1 and V is TRBV20-1; possibly TRBD1 for D (6 bases). The CDR3 has 14 residues. Germline lookup yields CDR1 DFQATT and CDR2 SNEGSKA (reference sequence). The ends were cut back, 5 bases at V and 0 bases at J, with 13 bases in the middle. This CDR3 is CSAARGGMNTEAFF. The DNA for the CDR3 is TGCAGTGCTGCCAGGGGAGGAATGAACACTGAAGCTTTCTTT.

The chain combines TRBV30 with TRBJ1-4; D is perhaps TRBD1 (6 bases). The V end was cut by 4 bases, the J end by 6 bases, with 15 bases between. Germline values: CDR1 GTSNPN, CDR2 SVGIG (reference sequence). The CDR3 is 14 amino acids. The CDR3 DNA is TGTGCCTGGACCGTCAGGGGCCTTGATGAAAAACTGTTTTTT. Its translation: CAWTVRGLDEKLFF.

The chain has TRBV4-1 and TRBJ1-2; a possible D gene is TRBD1 (5 bases). The V gene lost 4 bases and the J gene lost 8 bases, with 17 bases spanning the gap. The CDR3 contains 14 residues. CDR1 is MGHRA, CDR2 YSYEKL, per germline. The CDR3 loop reads CASSPPGGLQGYTF. The CDR3 coding sequence is TGCGCCAGCAGCCCTCCGGGGGGACTACAGGGCTACACCTTC.

This clonotype was observed a handful of times. This chain's CDR3 is CATSDIPTEHSFYEQYV. The CDR3 DNA follows: TGTGCCACCAGTGATATCCCGACAGAACATTCCTTCTACGAGCAGTACGTC. V is TRBV24-1 and J is TRBJ2-7, with D maybe TRBD1 (5 bases). In germline, CDR1 is KGHDR, CDR2 SFDVKD. Trimming shortened V by 3 bases and J by 3 bases, and 20 bases separated the two germline ends. This CDR3 has 17 residues.